This T cell receptor beta chain was recorded in a study of cytomegalovirus exposure and HLA in healthy donors (dated by TCRdb to the late 2010s). Background for the entire study: An earlier analysis of 587 of the donors reported about 290 Gb of sequence data and 100 million to 140 million unique TCR beta sequences from roughly 180 million T cells. About 310 gigabases of sequencing data and approximately 84 million unique TCR sequences were included in an early release covering 550 to 650 HLA-typed donors. The later analysis used no new phenotypic data to find candidate immune exposures, relying instead on TCR beta sequences and their occurrence across donors. The study was designed to test whether signatures of past pathogen exposure could be identified by cataloging public T cell receptors. Because of strong linkage in the cohort, a few DR-DQ haplotypes were treated as single units for association and clustering. Typing coverage varied by locus: roughly 620-630 donors for A, B, C, DRB1 and DQB1; roughly 510 for DQA1; about 570 for DPA1; approximately 470 for DPB1. Class I and class II HLA loci were covered by the typing at four-digit resolution. The study used immunosequencing to profile the T cell repertoires of approximately 630 subjects and linked those repertoires to cytomegalovirus serostatus. A later genetic analysis used genome-wide SNP genotypes for about 65% of the 666 donors, treating that subset as a discovery cohort. Of the roughly 410 genotyped donors, 75% to 85% were placed in the genetic ancestry cluster associated with self-reported Caucasian donors. In an earlier analysis of 550 to 700 of the donors, high-throughput TCR beta sequencing was used to judge whether each TCR beta V gene segment behaved as functional or pseudogenic. Donor age, sex, ethnicity and CMV serostatus were compiled alongside the repertoire data. To predict cytomegalovirus infection status, the study combined high-throughput TCR immunosequencing, statistical association of individual TCRs with disease status, and machine learning. Every discovery cohort repertoire had been produced on one sequencing platform. On average, about 240,000 unique TCR beta nucleotide sequences were sequenced per donor among fewer than 500 genotyped donors of the cohort, with approximately 18% of those sequences being non-productive. In addition to the first cohort of about 650 subjects, a separate validation cohort of approximately 120 different subjects was used. A later analysis re-examined previously published TCR beta repertoires from more than 650 donors and added high-resolution HLA genotyping to investigate patterns of TCR occurrence.

Libraries were constructed by the immunoSEQ multiplex PCR assay. A mixture of 60 forward primers for TCR Vbeta segments and 13 reverse primers for TCR Jbeta segments was used in the multiplex PCR. The CDR3 region of rearranged TCR beta genes was amplified from genomic DNA by a multiplex PCR assay. On the Illumina HiSeq System, the amplified TCR beta libraries were sequenced as 87-base-pair reads. For the original study's pipeline: Across the roughly 700 repertoires, a later analysis counted some 81 million unique TCR beta chains, approximately 10 million of which were shared by at least two donors. To remove PCR and sequencing errors, raw reads were error-corrected and collapsed into unique sequences using a nearest-neighbor algorithm that merged closely related sequences. Alignment of CDR3 sequences to IMGT reference sequences was used to assign V, D and J gene segments. For a sequence to be retained, a match of at least six nucleotides to both a V gene segment and a J gene segment was required. A rearrangement was called productive if the CDR3 had no stop codons and remained in frame with V and J, and every other rearrangement was called non-productive. Following IMGT convention, CDR3 was defined as the stretch from the second conserved V-encoded cysteine up to the conserved J-encoded phenylalanine. Sequences without an unambiguous match to a single V gene segment were excluded from the earlier analysis of several hundred of the donors. In an earlier analysis of approximately 500 of the donors, a V segment was called functional when productive rearrangements were above 56.7%, and segregating when the standard deviation between donors exceeded 5%. A statistical classification framework was built for diagnosing cytomegalovirus status from the catalog of TCR beta chain sequences. A later analysis assigned V and J genes by comparing TCR nucleotide sequences with IMGT/GENE-DB human TR gene sequences. In a later analysis, CDR3 sequences and most-parsimonious VDJ recombination scenarios were assigned using the TCRdist pipeline. In a later analysis, each TCR beta chain was defined by its CDR3 amino acid sequence together with its V-gene family, and reads lacking a unique V-gene family were excluded. In a later analysis, around 600 highly shared, low-generation-probability nucleotide sequences were removed to address suspected cross-contamination and a sequencing artifact. For each public chain, a later analysis derived a clonal expansion index from normalized ranks of inferred template counts within each repertoire. Generation probabilities in a later analysis came from a VDJ recombination model fitted to out-of-frame rearrangements, and those results were checked against IGoR. A later analysis scored TCR-TCR, TCR-HLA and TCR-CMV co-occurrence with hypergeometric tests, applying a repertoire-size bias correction to TCR pairs. A later analysis estimated false discovery rates by permuting HLA or CMV assignments 20 times. In a later analysis, co-occurring TCRs were grouped using DBSCAN, with TCRdist sequence similarity added in when clustering inside HLA-allele-positive subsets. Repertoires with fewer than 30,000 or more than 120,000 public chains, plus five repertoires with anomalous nucleotide sharing, were excluded from co-occurrence clustering. The clones in this table, taken by TCRdb from immuneACCESS, are in-frame only. Not every clone is retained; where verified, under half of the shortfall comes from an unresolved V gene, and the cause of the rest is unknown. The V and J calls and the clone size are those of that table, but D and trimming were determined from the DNA. A total of 65,000 to 90,000 clones appear in this sample, 79% of them only once. The ten largest clones add up to 2.5% of the sample.

Only a few counts were recorded for this clone. The antigen it binds to is not known. Per-nucleotide qualities are absent, and no much larger clonotype sits a single base away. Reading from cysteine to phenylalanine, the CDR3 counts 11 amino acids. Just the 33-base CDR3 DNA is kept, in frame starting at base 1. According to the germline V gene, CDR1 reads MNHEY and CDR2 reads SVGAGI. Trimming removed 8 bases from V and 2 bases from J, leaving 7 bases between the germline ends. What the work shows at the level of the full study, not this receptor alone: In a later analysis, several top co-occurrence clusters were reported to appear linked to parvovirus B19, influenza, CMV and Epstein-Barr virus. Specific HLA alleles were associated with 16,951 TCR beta sequences at a false discovery rate of 0.05 in a later analysis. A total of 150 to 200 TCR beta chains were listed by the study as associated with cytomegalovirus. In vitro tests confirmed that a few of the cytomegalovirus-associated TCR beta chains recognize cytomegalovirus antigens. A further reported finding was that TCR beta sequences accurately predicted the HLA-A and HLA-B alleles for most subjects in the first cohort. Assigning TCR associations to individual alleles was difficult when HLA alleles, especially DR and DQ, strongly co-occurred. In a later analysis, HLA-associated TCR beta chains showed more clonal expansion and lower generation probabilities than non-associated chains that were equally common. Some IMGT-functional V segments, including TRBV6-2 and TRBV6-3, could not be distinguished by the 87-base-pair reads and were therefore excluded. This cohort had only TCR beta chains sequenced, and the lack of alpha or paired-chain data limited which features could be detected. Across donors, most TCR sequences were observed very rarely, whereas some public TCRs were present in many individuals. Because HLA typing was missing for some donors at each locus, association tests included only the typed subset. The classifier was reported to diagnose cytomegalovirus status with high specificity and sensitivity in both the original and validation cohorts. Roughly uniform sequencing depth across donors was assumed in presence/absence analyses, although this assumption may not hold. Correlated functional status among segregating V segments might be attributable to linkage disequilibrium, but an unknown experimental factor could not be ruled out. A cluster of highly shared sequence variants was judged likely to be a technical artifact of the sequencing pipeline. Because counts were too low, about 18 rarely observed V segments, including chromosome 9 orphons, were excluded from the earlier analysis of roughly 580 of the donors. In a later genetic analysis, a missense DCLRE1C variant was associated with V-gene and J-gene trimming of TCR beta chains, and the association was replicated in an independent cohort. It was suggested by the authors that the approach could potentially be generalized to other disease states and immunological phenotypes. According to a later genetic analysis, donors in an Asian-associated ancestry cluster had fewer N-insertions in productive TCRs than the roughly 700-donor mean. Most CMV-associated TCR beta chains appeared to be HLA-restricted in a later analysis, and the HLA associations seemed to be driven largely by CMV exposure. In an earlier analysis of 587 of the donors, most TCR beta V segments were observed in productive rearrangements about 87% or about 30% of the time, broadly matching IMGT annotations. For the cohort, immune exposure information was limited to CMV serostatus. According to a later analysis, TCR association rates differed among HLA loci, with DRB1 alleles showing the most associated TCRs and HLA-C alleles showing the fewest.

The cohort comprised 670 or so healthy bone marrow donors. At the time of sampling, all cohort members were nominally healthy, though unrecorded immune exposures were likely present. The donor was CMV seronegative and belonged to the group of around 350 seronegative cohort members. A peripheral blood sample was collected from each donor, and TCR beta sequencing was performed on peripheral blood mononuclear cells. The Qiagen DNeasy Blood Extraction Kit was used to extract genomic DNA from the blood cell samples. The sequence links TRBV6-5 to TRBJ2-7, with the D gene uncertain. This clonotype originated in a young man in good health and CMV-seronegative. Material for sequencing was PBMCs. The CDR3 here reads CASASAYEQYF. The DNA sequence follows: TGTGCCAGCGCCTCAGCCTACGAGCAGTACTTC.